The 5 T cell receptor beta chains below all came from one sample that was sequenced in a study of blood T cell repertoires in COVID-19. Method: immunoSEQ multiplex PCR; TCRdb's copy keeps in-frame clones and lacks some. The sample consists of 110,000 to 150,000 clones, about 89% of them appearing once. Source material: peripheral blood. The receptors here all came from a man in his sixties with active or convalescent COVID-19.

The chain is built from TRBV7-9 and TRBJ2-1, with 7 nucleotides matching TRBD2. Germline CDR1 reads SEHNR; CDR2 reads FQNEAQ (reference sequence). The J segment lost 8 bases and the V segment lost 2 bases, leaving 6 bases of the junction unmatched. The length of the CDR3 is 14 residues. CDR3 in amino acids: CASSLSQGGDEQFF. The CDR3 DNA reads as TGTGCCAGCAGCTTATCGCAGGGAGGGGATGAGCAGTTCTTC.

V is TRBV20-1 and J is TRBJ2-4; D is uncertain. The ends were cut back, 3 bases at V and 0 bases at J, with 6 bases in the middle. Germline V gene lookup returns CDR1 DFQATT and CDR2 SNEGSKA (reference sequence). This CDR3 has 13 residues. This CDR3 reads CSASGPAKNIQYF. The CDR3 nucleotides are TGCAGTGCTAGTGGGCCAGCCAAAAACATTCAGTACTTC.

The gene calls are TRBV19 and TRBJ1-4, with 8 bases fitting TRBD1. V dropped 5 bases and J dropped 7; count of bases not matched to a gene: 9. The CDR3 spans 15 residues. The germline V gene encodes CDR1 LNHDA and CDR2 SQIVND (reference sequence). CDR3 loop: CASSGSDRGAEKLFF. For the CDR3, the DNA is TGTGCCAGTAGTGGTTCCGACAGGGGCGCTGAAAAACTGTTTTTT.

The chain joins TRBV4-1 to TRBJ1-5, with TRBD1 identical over 7 bases. The V and J ends lost 4 bases and 7 bases, in that order; junction bases with no gene match: 10. Germline CDR1 and CDR2: MGHRA and YSYEKL. The CDR3 extends over 15 amino acids. CDR3 amino acids: CASSRGTEGHQPQHF. CDR3 nucleotide sequence: TGCGCCAGCAGCCGCGGGACAGAGGGACACCAGCCCCAGCATTTT.

The chain links TRBV18 to TRBJ1-2; D is unresolved. The V end lost 4 bases, the J end lost 8 bases, and 17 bases lay between the germline ends. The CDR3 runs 14 residues. Germline CDR1 and CDR2: KGHSH and LQKENI. The CDR3 spells CASSRSGGESGYTF. The CDR3 nucleotides are TGTGCCAGCTCACGCTCTGGCGGAGAATCGGGCTACACCTTC.